Listed below are T cell receptor beta chains from one sample, sequenced in a study of breast tumors, draining lymph nodes, adjacent tissues. Each CDR3 protein gets one entry after TCRdb re-called the multiplex PCR reads with MiXCR. The table lists over 200,000 distinct CDR3 sequences, about 30% of them singletons. The material sequenced was axillary lymph node tissue. These receptors all stem from a female donor with breast cancer. Some clones in this sample may be carry-over from other donors' samples. Both conserved end residues are part of each CDR3. The D gene is left open where the match is weak. Some rows have no size entry. The others give once, few or many, or a class for an expanded clone.

>TRBJ1-6|.|TRBV2|.
CAGRSGAKSLLHF
TGTGCCGGACGGTCAGGGGCAAAATCACTCCTCCACTTT
>TRBJ1-5|many|TRBV4-2|TRBD1
CASSQEAGQVYQPQHF
TGTGCCAGCAGCCAAGAAGCTGGACAGGTTTATCAGCCCCAGCATTTT
>TRBJ2-1|.|TRBV5-5|.
CASSSRGVAYNEQFF
TGTGCCAGCAGCAGCAGGGGAGTTGCCTACAATGAGCAGTTCTTC
>TRBJ2-3|.|TRBV20-1|.
CSARGTDVYNEQYF
TGCAGTGCTAGGGGGACCGACGTCTACAATGAGCAGTATTTT
>TRBJ2-7|many|TRBV27|.
CASSLSGYHSYEQYF
TGTGCCAGCAGTTTATCAGGGTATCACTCCTACGAGCAGTACTTC
>TRBJ2-7|many|TRBV7-2|.
CASSFIGGEQYF
TGTGCCAGCAGCTTCATAGGCGGGGAGCAGTACTTC
>TRBJ1-2|many|TRBV24-1|TRBD1
CATSDTGTGNYGYTF
TGTGCCACCAGTGACACCGGGACAGGGAACTATGGCTACACCTTC
>TRBJ2-3|many|TRBV7-2|.
CASSLVGTQYF
TGTGCCAGCAGCTTAGTAGGTACGCAGTATTTT
>TRBJ2-2|many|TRBV5-8|TRBD1
CASSLDTGGTNTGELFF
TGTGCCAGCAGCTTGGACACAGGGGGCACGAACACCGGGGAGCTGTTTTTT
>TRBJ1-2|many|TRBV4-1|.
CASSQDSLANYGYTF
TGCGCCAGCAGCCAAGACAGCTTAGCTAACTATGGCTACACCTTC
>TRBJ1-2|many|TRBV11-2|.
CASSLDRTPRHGYTF
TGTGCCAGCAGCTTAGATCGAACACCCAGGCATGGCTACACCTTC
>TRBJ2-6|.|TRBV5-1|.
CASSFAVDSFSGANVLTF
TGCGCCAGCAGCTTTGCGGTCGACAGTTTCTCTGGGGCCAACGTCCTGACTTTC
>TRBJ2-5|.|TRBV2|.
CASLPGLADIQETQYF
TGTGCCAGCCTTCCGGGACTGGCGGACATCCAAGAGACCCAGTACTTC
>TRBJ2-7|many|TRBV18|TRBD2
CASSPRLAVDEQYF
TGTGCCAGCTCACCAAGGCTAGCGGTCGACGAGCAGTACTTC
>TRBJ2-1|.|TRBV6-4|.
CASIAGGYEQFF
TGTGCCAGCATTGCAGGAGGCTATGAGCAGTTCTTC
>TRBJ1-4|many|TRBV28|TRBD1
CASSWAGTGGEKLFF
TGTGCCAGCAGTTGGGCCGGGACAGGGGGTGAAAAACTGTTTTTT
>TRBJ2-3|.|TRBV5-1|.
CASNLDGRTDTQYF
TGCGCCAGCAATCTGGATGGACGCACAGATACGCAGTATTTT
>TRBJ2-5|.|TRBV6-6|.
CASSHSLIRGASQETQYF
TGTGCCAGCAGTCACTCGCTAATCAGAGGGGCTTCTCAAGAGACCCAGTACTTC
>TRBJ2-1|many|TRBV9|TRBD2
CASSPGLAGGFEQFF
TGTGCCAGCAGCCCGGGGCTAGCGGGCGGTTTTGAGCAGTTCTTC
>TRBJ1-2|many|TRBV7-8|.
CASGTVINYGYTF
TGTGCCAGTGGCACAGTGATTAACTATGGCTACACCTTC
>TRBJ1-3|many|TRBV12-3/TRBV12-4|TRBD1
CATGQGARGNTIYF
TGTGCCACAGGACAGGGGGCGCGTGGAAACACCATATATTTT
>TRBJ2-1|.|TRBV19|TRBD2
CASRTSEYNEQFF
TGTGCCAGTAGGACTAGCGAGTACAATGAGCAGTTCTTC
>TRBJ1-2|many|TRBV27|.
CASSSSGHSYGYTF
TGTGCCAGCAGTTCCTCGGGACACAGCTATGGCTACACCTTC
>TRBJ2-3|.|TRBV28|TRBD1
CASSPQTGGTDTQYF
TGTGCCAGCAGTCCCCAGACAGGGGGCACAGATACGCAGTATTTT
>TRBJ2-1|.|TRBV28|.
CASSLSSPSPVSYNEQFF
TGTGCCAGCAGTTTATCCTCTCCAAGCCCCGTATCCTACAATGAGCAGTTCTTC
>TRBJ2-1|many|TRBV4-2|TRBD2
CASSQGGDREGLAGGNEQFF
TGTGCCAGCAGCCAAGGAGGGGACAGGGAAGGTCTAGCGGGAGGCAATGAGCAGTTCTTC
>TRBJ2-1|.|TRBV12-3/TRBV12-4|.
CANSLERGTLRDEQFF
TGTGCCAACAGTTTAGAGCGTGGGACCCTCCGCGATGAGCAGTTCTTC
>TRBJ2-4|many|TRBV6-5|.
CASRTRENIQYF
TGTGCCAGCAGAACACGAGAGAACATTCAGTACTTC
>TRBJ2-7|.|TRBV7-2|.
CASSWEPYEQYF
TGTGCCAGCAGCTGGGAACCCTACGAGCAGTACTTC
>TRBJ2-7|many|TRBV20-1|.
CSAEGPLSYEQYF
TGCAGTGCCGAGGGCCCGCTCTCCTACGAGCAGTACTTC
>TRBJ2-7|.|TRBV28|.
CASERTTGDEQYF
TGTGCCAGCGAACGGACTACAGGGGATGAGCAGTACTTC
>TRBJ2-2|many|TRBV5-1|.
CASSLLLAGELFF
TGCGCCAGCAGCTTGTTACTGGCCGGGGAGCTGTTTTTT
>TRBJ2-3|.|TRBV9|TRBD1
CASSVRGGTDTQSF
TGTGCCAGCAGCGTAAGAGGGGGCACAGATACGCAGTCTTTT
>TRBJ1-2|.|TRBV27|TRBD1
CASSLSGQGARGYAF
TGTGCCAGCAGTTTATCTGGCCAGGGGGCGCGGGGCTACGCCTTC
>TRBJ2-1|many|TRBV30|.
CAWNSVNEQFF
TGTGCCTGGAACAGCGTCAATGAGCAGTTCTTC
>TRBJ2-1|many|TRBV5-5|.
CASSLREQFF
TGTGCCAGCAGCTTACGTGAGCAGTTCTTC
>TRBJ2-7|.|TRBV6-2/TRBV6-3|.
CASIPHDRPYEQYF
TGTGCCAGCATTCCACACGACAGGCCGTACGAGCAGTACTTC
>TRBJ2-5|many|TRBV4-3|.
CASSPSGRETQYF
TGCGCCAGCAGCCCCTCTGGTAGGGAGACCCAGTACTTC
>TRBJ2-1|many|TRBV2|TRBD1
CASRLGQGHNEQFF
TGTGCCAGCAGGCTAGGACAGGGACACAATGAGCAGTTCTTC
>TRBJ2-5|many|TRBV20-1|.
CSASLPRGGGRKTQYF
TGCAGTGCTAGCTTGCCCAGGGGCGGTGGGAGGAAGACCCAGTACTTC
>TRBJ1-4|.|TRBV29-1|.
CSGRTDNEKLFF
TGCAGCGGGAGGACAGATAATGAAAAACTGTTTTTT
>TRBJ1-1|.|TRBV6-5|.
CASSSGTKNTEAFF
TGTGCCAGCAGTTCCGGGACGAAGAACACTGAAGCTTTCTTT
>TRBJ2-3|many|TRBV20-1|.
CSARARFFTDTQYF
TGCAGTGCTAGAGCGCGGTTCTTCACAGATACGCAGTATTTT
>TRBJ2-3|few|TRBV30|.
CAWTLGGTDTQYF
TGTGCCTGGACCCTCGGCGGCACAGATACGCAGTATTTT
>TRBJ1-5|.|TRBV11-3|.
CASSLDKTPQGPSGYSNQPQHF
TGTGCCAGCAGCTTAGATAAAACCCCACAGGGTCCGTCGGGGTATAGCAATCAGCCCCAGCATTTT
>TRBJ2-3|.|TRBV7-3|TRBD2
CASSYRTSGRSTDTQYF
TGTGCCAGCAGCTACAGGACTAGCGGGCGTAGCACGGATACGCAGTATTTT
>TRBJ1-2|many|TRBV24-1|TRBD1
CATSSGQGIRGYTF
TGTGCCACCAGTAGCGGACAGGGGATCCGGGGCTACACCTTC
>TRBJ2-7|many|TRBV4-1|.
CASSQEDGTYEQYF
TGCGCCAGCAGCCAGGAGGACGGAACCTACGAGCAGTACTTC